This T cell receptor (beta chain) stems from a study of early T cells in non-severe SARS-CoV-2 infection. In regard to this clonotype: As yet, its antigen is unknown.

Study-wide findings and caveats: A preference for anti-spike CD8 responses marked VDJdb matching, which missed private and CD4 specificities.

TCRdb redid the calling of the 5' RACE reads with MiXCR, one entry per CDR3 protein. This sample has about 110,000 distinct CDR3 sequences; roughly 13% occur once, and the top ten carry approximately 3.5%. V lost 3 bases and J lost 7, with 10 bases in between. The CDR3 contains 14 residues. Germline-derived CDR1 and CDR2 are SEHNR and FQNEAQ (reference sequence). The sequence derives from an adult who was a healthcare worker with PCR-confirmed SARS-CoV-2 infection or an uninfected control (not recorded which). The sequenced sample was whole blood, obtained at baseline. This chain joins TRBV7-9 and TRBJ1-6, with no clear D. The CDR3 loop is CASSLEVANSPLHF. The CDR3, as DNA: TGTGCCAGCAGCTTGGAGGTAGCAAATTCACCCCTCCACTTT.